This T cell receptor beta chain was captured by sequencing in a study of blood T cell repertoires in COVID-19. For the study at large: Italy, Spain and the United States were the sources of the convalescent and acute COVID-19 samples.

This clone is a singleton in its sample. The V gene lost 5 bases and the J gene lost 4 bases, with 15 bases spanning the gap. The CDR3 runs to 14 residues. The germline gives CDR1 SGHVS, CDR2 FQNEAQ. Sequencing used immunoSEQ multiplex PCR; TCRdb keeps in-frame clones, though not all of them. The sample lists fewer than 70,000 clones; about 79% were seen once. The sequence was collected from a human donor in a cohort sampled during active COVID-19. Sample: peripheral blood. The chain couples TRBV7-8 to TRBJ2-7; D is perhaps TRBD2 (6 bases). This chain's CDR3 is CASSPRDGRYEQYF. In DNA form, the CDR3 reads TGTGCCAGCAGCCCGCGGGACGGGCGGTACGAGCAGTACTTC.